Following are 26 T cell receptor beta chains from one sample sequenced in a study of blood T cell repertoires in COVID-19. The method was immunoSEQ multiplex PCR; TCRdb's version includes in-frame clones alone and lacks a portion of them. The profile shows approximately 440,000 clones, about 91% of them singletons. Sample: peripheral blood. The receptors originated from a woman aged 50 to 60 with COVID-19, enrolled during active disease.

V gene TRBV5-1 combines with J gene TRBJ2-3, with D possibly being TRBD1 (6 bases). This CDR3 is 16 amino acids long. V was pared by 4 bases and J by 4 bases, with 19 bases between. Germline V gives CDR1 SGHRS, CDR2 YFSETQ. The CDR3 protein is CASSPGRQDLSDTQYF. In nucleotides, the CDR3 is TGCGCCAGCAGCCCGGGACGACAGGACCTCTCAGATACGCAGTATTTT.

V usage is TRBV3-1 (or the pseudogene TRBV3-2) and J usage is TRBJ2-3; TRBD2 is a possible D gene (5 bases). The CDR3 is 15 amino acids. V was shortened by 4 bases and J by 5 bases, with 16 bases between the two germline ends. The germline gives CDR1 LGHDT, CDR2 YNNKEL (reference sequence). The CDR3 here is CASSPLGPGEDTQYF. The CDR3 coding sequence is TGTGCCAGCAGCCCATTGGGCCCCGGGGAAGATACGCAGTATTTT.

The chain has TRBV6-5 and TRBJ2-7, with 8 bases that match TRBD1. V gave up 8 bases and J gave up 1 base; unmatched junction bases: 10. This CDR3 is built from 15 residues. The germline gives CDR1 MNHEY, CDR2 SVGAGI. CDR3 in DNA: TGTGCCAGCCCAACAGGGACAGGACTTTCCTACGAGCAGTACTTC. Its protein product is CASPTGTGLSYEQYF.

This chain connects TRBV6-5 to TRBJ2-7; TRBD1 matches 7 bases. Germline V gene sequence: CDR1 MNHEY, CDR2 SVGAGI. V lost 7 bases to trimming and J lost 4 bases; unmatched junction nucleotides: 10. The CDR3 runs to 14 residues. CDR3 loop: CASMRYGTVYEQYF. DNA of the CDR3: TGTGCCAGCATGAGATACGGGACAGTATACGAGCAGTACTTC.

CDR3 loop: CASSKVGTPRDTQYF. The DNA of the CDR3 is TGTGCCAGCAGCAAAGTTGGAACCCCGCGGGATACGCAGTATTTT. V and J are TRBV21-1 and TRBJ2-3; TRBD2 is the table's D call, not checked against the DNA. TRBV21-1 is an annotated pseudogene. This CDR3 is 15 amino acids long.

The chain combines TRBV7-2 with TRBJ1-6; 11 nucleotides match TRBD1. V dropped 5 bases and J dropped 7; count of bases not matched to a gene: 7. Germline V gives CDR1 SGHTA, CDR2 FQGNSA. CDR3 length: 16 residues. The CDR3 here is CASSPGQGAWNSPLHF. CDR3 coding DNA: TGTGCCAGCAGCCCCGGACAGGGGGCGTGGAATTCACCCCTCCACTTT.

The rearrangement joins TRBV9 to TRBJ1-6; 7 bases line up with TRBD1. The junction had 4 bases not matched to a gene; V was cut back by 3 bases and J by 7 bases. The germline CDR1 and CDR2 sequences are SGDLS and YYNGEE. This CDR3 has 14 residues. The CDR3 DNA sequence: TGTGCCAGCAGCGCTAGGGGGCAAAATTCACCCCTCCACTTT. Translating it yields CASSARGQNSPLHF.

V and J are TRBV11-3 and TRBJ1-5, with D uncertain. Germline V gene lookup returns CDR1 SGHNT and CDR2 YENEEA. Trimming took off 5 bases at V and 3 bases at J, with 14 bases between the two ends. This CDR3 comprises 15 residues. CDR3 nucleotide sequence: TGTGCCAGCAGCCCCAGACACCGCCACAATCAGCCCCAGCATTTT. Its protein is CASSPRHRHNQPQHF.

This rearrangement joins TRBV6-6 to TRBJ1-5; 9 nucleotides match TRBD1. The trim removed 2 bases at V and 6 bases at J, leaving 2 bases unmatched. Germline V gene lookup returns CDR1 MNHNY and CDR2 SVGAGI (reference sequence). This CDR3 has 14 amino acids. The CDR3 loop is CASSYGTGTQPQHF. CDR3 DNA sequence: TGTGCCAGCAGTTACGGGACAGGGACTCAGCCCCAGCATTTT.

This clone was seen once. The V call is TRBV5-8, the J call TRBJ2-3; 7 bases are shared with TRBD2. The CDR3 contains 15 residues. Germline CDR1 and CDR2: SGHTS and YDEGEE. The V gene end was trimmed by 2 bases and the J gene end by 4 bases; junction bases not matched to a gene: 7. The CDR3 is CASSLAGYEADTQYF. The DNA of the CDR3 is TGTGCCAGCAGCTTAGCGGGATACGAAGCAGATACGCAGTATTTT.

This clone came up once. CDR3 in DNA: TGTGCCAGCAGCTATCGCCCCAGGTACGAGCAGTACTTC. Translating it yields CASSYRPRYEQYF. This chain connects TRBV7-2 to TRBJ2-7, with unresolved D. Trimming cost V 4 bases and J 4 bases, with 11 bases left between them. CDR1 SGHTA and CDR2 FQGNSA come from the germline V gene. The CDR3 loop spans 13 amino acids.

The V call is TRBV10-3, the J call TRBJ1-1, with D possibly matching TRBD1 (5 bases). This CDR3 has 16 residues. V was trimmed by 0 bases and J by 8 bases, leaving 19 bases between them. Germline V gene data show CDR1 as ENHRY and CDR2 as SYGVKD. The CDR3 DNA reads TGTGCCATCAGTGAGTCGGGATTTGGGGCCGCGCCCGAAGCTTTCTTT. It encodes CAISESGFGAAPEAFF.

Only one count was recorded for this clone. The J gene is TRBJ2-3, the V gene TRBV18; 7 nucleotides line up with TRBD2. Trimming removed 1 base from V and 2 bases from J; junction bases left unmatched: 6. CDR1 KGHSH and CDR2 LQKENI come from the germline V gene. The CDR3 length is 16 residues. The CDR3 DNA follows: TGTGCCAGCTCACCACTGACTAGCCCCACCACAGATACGCAGTATTTT. This sequence encodes CASSPLTSPTTDTQYF.

V usage is TRBV3-1 (or the pseudogene TRBV3-2) and J usage is TRBJ2-2; no definite D call. The CDR3 contains 15 residues. Trimming took 1 base from V and 0 from J, leaving 6 bases between them. Germline V gives CDR1 LGHDT, CDR2 YNNKEL (reference sequence). The CDR3 protein is CASSQAVSNTGELFF. The CDR3 region has the DNA TGTGCCAGCAGCCAAGCTGTCTCGAACACCGGGGAGCTGTTTTTT.

The rearrangement links TRBV30 to TRBJ2-3, with 15 bases that match TRBD2. Trimming cost V 1 base and J 9 bases; bases outside gene matches: 8. The germline CDR1 and CDR2 sequences are GTSNPN and SVGIG (reference sequence). The CDR3 has 16 residues. The CDR3: CAWSEGLAGGGGTQYF. The CDR3 DNA reads TGTGCCTGGAGTGAGGGACTAGCGGGGGGAGGAGGGACGCAGTATTTT.

This chain's CDR3 is CASGLSLGANVLTF. Written as DNA, the CDR3 is TGTGCTAGTGGTCTTAGTCTAGGGGCCAACGTCCTGACTTTC. This sequence joins TRBV12-5 and TRBJ2-6; unclear D gene. The CDR3 length is 14 residues. Germline assignment: CDR1 LGHNT and CDR2 FRNRAP. V was trimmed by 5 bases and J by 4 bases, leaving 9 bases between them.

The chain recombines TRBV7-2 with TRBJ2-7, with 7 bases lining up with TRBD1. From germline, CDR1 is SGHTA and CDR2 FQGNSA. The V and J ends lost 3 bases and 0 bases, in that order; junction bases with no gene match: 5. The CDR3 consists of 15 residues. The CDR3 DNA reads as TGTGCCAGCAGCTTGAAGACAGGGCCCTCCTACGAGCAGTACTTC. This encodes CASSLKTGPSYEQYF.

The chain joins TRBV27 to TRBJ1-2; D is unresolved. The germline V gene has CDR1 MNHEY and CDR2 SMNVEV (reference sequence). V was trimmed by 6 bases and J by 0 bases, leaving 11 bases between them. This CDR3 region has 14 residues. In DNA form, the CDR3 reads TGTGCCAGCAGCCCTAGGTCATCTAACTATGGCTACACCTTC. Protein sequence: CASSPRSSNYGYTF.

The chain carries TRBV9 and TRBJ1-2; unclear D gene. The CDR3 is 13 amino acids. In germline, CDR1 is SGDLS, CDR2 YYNGEE. Trimming left V 3 bases short and J 4 bases short, with 10 bases between. CDR3 bases: TGTGCCAGCAGCGCACGAGAACTCTATGGCTACACCTTC. Encoded protein: CASSARELYGYTF. Looking up the rest from reference TRBV9 and TRBJ1-2 gives the full variable domain: DSGVTQTPKHLITATGQRVTLRCSPRSGDLSVYWYQQSLDQGLQFLIQYYNGEERAKGNILERFSAQQFPDLHSELNLSSLELGDSALYFCASSARELYGYTFGSGTRLTVV.

This clone was seen once. This chain uses TRBV29-1 with TRBJ1-5; D gene uncertain. The V and J ends lost 5 bases and 4 bases respectively, with 9 bases between them. Per germline, CDR1 SQVTM and CDR2 ANQGSEA. The CDR3 runs 12 residues. The CDR3 region has the DNA TGCAGCGTTTCGGGTCTGAATCAGCCCCAGCATTTT. It is translated as CSVSGLNQPQHF. Full variable domain (remainder filled in from reference TRBV29-1 and TRBJ1-5): SAVISQKPSRDICQRGTSLTIQCQVDSQVTMMFWYRQQPGQSLTLIATANQGSEATYESGFVIDKFPISRPNLTFSTLTVSNMSPEDSSIYLCSVSGLNQPQHFGDGTRLSIL.

This chain joins TRBV5-5 and TRBJ1-1; TRBD1 agrees at 9 bases. The ends lost 2 bases at V and 5 bases at J; junction bases unmatched: 7. Germline values: CDR1 SGHKS, CDR2 YYEKEE (reference sequence). The CDR3 spans 15 residues. CDR3: CASSLDPGQGTEAFF. Here the CDR3 DNA reads TGTGCCAGCAGCTTAGACCCGGGACAGGGAACTGAAGCTTTCTTT.

The chain links TRBV9 to TRBJ1-4; D is unclear. Germline V gene sequence: CDR1 SGDLS, CDR2 YYNGEE. V was pared by 4 bases and J by 0 bases, with 10 bases between. The CDR3 runs 15 residues. The CDR3 bases are TGTGCCAGCAGCCCGGGGAGGGCAACTAATGAAAAACTGTTTTTT. Its translation: CASSPGRATNEKLFF.

This clone has a single count. This rearrangement joins TRBV28 to TRBJ1-4; maybe TRBD1 (6 bases). Deletions cut 10 bases from V and 3 bases from J, with 12 bases between. Germline V CDR1 and CDR2: MDHEN, SYDVKM. CDR3 length: 13 residues. CDR3 nucleotide sequence: TGTGCCACCTCCGGACAGCCTAATGAAAAACTGTTTTTT. This gives the protein CATSGQPNEKLFF.

This chain joins TRBV4-1 and TRBJ1-5; 9 bases fit TRBD1. The ends lost 0 bases at V and 5 bases at J; junction bases unmatched: 8. CDR3 size: 17 residues. Germline-derived CDR1 and CDR2 are MGHRA and YSYEKL. The CDR3 spells CASSQEARRTGDQPQHF. The DNA for the CDR3 is TGCGCCAGCAGCCAAGAGGCCCGCCGGACAGGGGATCAGCCCCAGCATTTT.

The V and J genes are TRBV4-1 and TRBJ1-1; D is uncertain. Per germline, CDR1 MGHRA and CDR2 YSYEKL. This CDR3 is 16 amino acids long. Trimming cost V 4 bases and J 1 base, with 16 bases left between them. The chain's CDR3 is CASSLTVAAPNTEAFF. In DNA form, the CDR3 reads TGCGCCAGCAGCCTTACGGTGGCAGCGCCGAACACTGAAGCTTTCTTT.

This clone was found a few times. The rearrangement joins TRBV6-5 to TRBJ2-7; possible D gene TRBD1, 6 bases. Germline V CDR1 and CDR2: MNHEY, SVGAGI. Trimming stripped 8 bases from V and 0 bases from J, with 17 bases between. CDR3 length: 15 residues. CDR3 nucleotides: TGTGCCAGCGGTCTGAAGCAACAGGGCTCCTACGAGCAGTACTTC. It yields the protein CASGLKQQGSYEQYF.